The 20 T cell receptor beta chains below come from one sample, sequenced in a study of shared clonotypes between healthy human individuals. The method was immunoSEQ multiplex PCR; TCRdb's version includes in-frame clones alone and lacks a portion of them. The data hold roughly 1,000,000 clones, with more than 75% observed a single time. The sample was memory CD4+ T cells from PBMCs. Subset specified: CD45RA-negative fraction. These receptors were collected from a man aged 18 to 29 in good health. Some clones in this sample may be carry-over from other donors' samples.

Remarks on this clone: The same CDR3 can be traced to other DNA sequences in this sample. The chain recombines TRBV9 with TRBJ2-5, with unresolved D. CDR1 is SGDLS and CDR2 is YYNGEE in the germline V gene. The length of the CDR3 is 11 residues. The ends were cut back, 3 bases at V and 4 bases at J, with 4 bases in the middle. The CDR3 region has the DNA TGTGCCAGCAGCGCCGGAGAGACCCAGTACTTC. Residues: CASSAGETQYF.

As regards this clone: Other DNA sequences of this sample code for an identical CDR3. V usage is TRBV5-4 and J usage is TRBJ2-2; D tentatively fits TRBD1 or TRBD2 (6 bases each). This CDR3 has 15 residues. Between the trimmed V and J ends, which lost 1 base and 2 bases, there was a span of 9 bases. The V gene's germline CDR1 is SGHNT and CDR2 YYREEE (reference sequence). The CDR3 DNA sequence: TGTGCCAGCAGCTTGTCGGGGGCAAACACCGGGGAGCTGTTTTTT. The encoded protein is CASSLSGANTGELFF.

On this clone: A far larger clone differs by one base, so this is likely a read error. The rearrangement links TRBV30 to TRBJ1-2; 7 bases line up with TRBD1. After removal of 0 bases from V and 4 bases from J, the junction contained 11 bases not matched to a gene. The CDR3 has 16 amino acids. Germline CDR1 GTSNPN, CDR2 SVGIG (reference sequence). CDR3 sequence reads: CAWSVNPQGTRYGYTF. The CDR3 DNA reads as TGTGCCTGGAGTGTCAACCCACAGGGGACTCGCTATGGCTACACCTTC.

Of note for this clone: Additional DNA sequences in this sample encode the identical CDR3. The V call is TRBV7-9, the J call TRBJ2-1, with D perhaps TRBD1 or TRBD2 (5 bases each). Germline CDR1 reads SEHNR; CDR2 reads FQNEAQ (reference sequence). The CDR3 sequence is 15 residues long. V was pared by 5 bases and J by 0 bases, with 11 bases between. The CDR3 bases are TGTGCCAGCAGCCGAGGGGCCGGCTCCTACAATGAGCAGTTCTTC. It translates to CASSRGAGSYNEQFF.

In nucleotides, the CDR3 is TGTGCCAGCAGTTCCCTGGGGACAGCCCTCTACGAGCAGTACTTC. Protein: CASSSLGTALYEQYF. This chain connects TRBV27 to TRBJ2-7, with 7 bases identical to TRBD1. The CDR3 runs to 15 residues. V lost 4 bases to trimming and J lost 3 bases; unmatched junction nucleotides: 9. CDR1 is MNHEY and CDR2 is SMNVEV in the germline V gene (reference sequence).

This clone was detected only a few times. V and J are TRBV2 and TRBJ2-7; 8 bases line up with TRBD1. V lost 6 bases, J lost 3 bases, and 7 bases stayed unmatched. This CDR3 region has 14 residues. CDR1 and CDR2 (germline): SNHLY, FYNNEI. The CDR3 nucleotides read TGTGCCAGCAGCGGACAGGGCAAACTCTACGAGCAGTACTTC. Protein product: CASSGQGKLYEQYF. Full variable domain (remainder filled in from reference TRBV2 and TRBJ2-7): EPEVTQTPSHQVTQMGQEVILRCVPISNHLYFYWYRQILGQKVEFLVSFYNNEISEKSEIFDDQFSVERPDGSNFTLKIRSTKLEDSAMYFCASSGQGKLYEQYFGPGTRLTVT.

This chain uses TRBV4-2 with TRBJ2-5; 8 positions match TRBD1. With V trimmed by 0 bases and J by 5 bases, 8 bases remained unmatched. Germline V gives CDR1 LGHNA, CDR2 YNFKEQ. The CDR3 loop spans 16 amino acids. The CDR3 sequence is CASSQETSGGRETQYF. DNA for the CDR3: TGTGCCAGCAGCCAAGAGACATCAGGGGGCAGGGAGACCCAGTACTTC.

Comments on this clone: Different DNA sequences within this sample yield the same CDR3. This rearrangement joins TRBV7-2 to TRBJ1-5; 7 bases align to TRBD1. Germline V CDR1 and CDR2: SGHTA, FQGNSA. The CDR3 contains 13 residues. Losses at the gene ends were 5 bases for V and 4 bases for J; bases not matched to a gene: 2. In DNA form, the CDR3 reads TGTGCCAGCAGCGCGGACAGGAATCAGCCCCAGCATTTT. Its translation: CASSADRNQPQHF.

This clone has just a few counts. J is TRBJ2-1 and V is TRBV15; TRBD1 agrees at 7 bases. V trimming: 5 bases; J trimming: 2 bases; junction bases outside the gene matches: 9. CDR1 LNHNV and CDR2 YYDKDF come from the germline V gene (reference sequence). CDR3 length: 16 residues. The CDR3 nucleotides are TGTGCCACCAGCGGAACCGACAGGGCTGCCTACAATGAGCAGTTCTTC. Translating gives CATSGTDRAAYNEQFF.

The rearrangement joins TRBV7-2 to TRBJ2-4, with 7 nucleotides matching TRBD2. Germline CDR1 and CDR2: SGHTA and FQGNSA. V was clipped by 5 bases and J by 10 bases; unmatched bases: 14. CDR3 length: 15 residues. The CDR3 loop reads CASSQSWGGVGIQYF. The CDR3 nucleotides read TGTGCCAGCAGCCAGTCATGGGGGGGAGTAGGTATTCAGTACTTC.

V and J are TRBV6-5 and TRBJ2-7; the D gene could be TRBD1 or TRBD2 (6 bases each). The V gene's germline CDR1 is MNHEY and CDR2 SVGAGI. V was trimmed by 5 bases and J by 0 bases, leaving 11 bases between them. CDR3 size: 14 residues. CDR3 protein: CASSRGASSYEQYF. The CDR3 DNA reads as TGTGCCAGCAGTAGGGGGGCAAGCTCCTACGAGCAGTACTTC.

The chain links TRBV14 to TRBJ2-2; D remains unclear. This CDR3 is 17 amino acids long. Germline V gene lookup returns CDR1 SGHDN and CDR2 FVKESK. V was clipped by 4 bases and J by 1 base, with 16 bases between them. The CDR3 loop reads CASSPTVRLQNTGELFF. The CDR3, as DNA: TGTGCCAGCAGCCCCACCGTCCGCCTCCAGAACACCGGGGAGCTGTTTTTT.

Points on this clone: Within the sample, other DNA sequences also encode this same CDR3. The CDR3 nucleotides read TGTGCCAGCAGCTTGAGAACAGGGGTGTATGGCTACACCTTC. It codes for CASSLRTGVYGYTF. The J gene is TRBJ1-2, the V gene TRBV5-6, with 7 bases fitting TRBD1. V lost 1 base and J lost 5; bases outside the gene matches: 5. Germline CDR1 reads SGHDT; CDR2 reads YYEEEE. The CDR3 is 14 amino acids. Variable domain in full (rest from reference TRBV5-6 and TRBJ1-2): DAGVTQSPTHLIKTRGQQVTLRCSPKSGHDTVSWYQQALGQGPQFIFQYYEEEERQRGNFPDRFSGHQFPNYSSELNVNALLLGDSALYLCASSLRTGVYGYTFGSGTRLTVV.

This chain uses TRBV4-3 with TRBJ2-1, with 14 positions matching TRBD2. The V and J ends lost 0 bases and 3 bases, in that order; junction bases with no gene match: 7. The CDR3 has 19 residues. Per the germline V gene, CDR1 is LGHNA and CDR2 is YSLEER. CDR3 amino acids: CASSQETSGRAGGYNEQFF. In nucleotides, the CDR3 is TGCGCCAGCAGCCAAGAGACTAGCGGGAGGGCCGGGGGCTACAATGAGCAGTTCTTC.

V is TRBV4-2 and J is TRBJ1-5, with D unresolved. This CDR3 spans 16 amino acids. Germline V gene data show CDR1 as LGHNA and CDR2 as YNFKEQ. V was clipped by 0 bases and J by 0 bases, with 9 bases between them. CDR3 loop: CASSQEHRYSNQPQHF. The CDR3 DNA follows: TGTGCCAGCAGCCAAGAGCACAGATATAGCAATCAGCCCCAGCATTTT.

The V call is TRBV28, the J call TRBJ2-7; D remains ambiguous. Germline loops: CDR1 MDHEN, CDR2 SYDVKM. V lost 6 bases, J lost 5 bases, and 8 bases lay in between. The CDR3 extends over 11 amino acids. CDR3 amino acids: CASRTRHEQYF. CDR3 sequence (DNA): TGTGCCAGCAGGACCCGGCACGAGCAGTACTTC.

This clone was seen only a few times. The rearrangement uses TRBV18 and TRBJ1-2; 8 bases match TRBD1. J was trimmed by 7 bases and V by 6 bases; bases with no gene match: 13. CDR3 length: 15 residues. In germline, CDR1 is KGHSH, CDR2 LQKENI. Written as DNA, the CDR3 is TGTGCCAGCTCCCCCGACAGGGGAGGGGGTCGTGGCTACACCTTC. Amino acids: CASSPDRGGGRGYTF. Together with reference TRBV18 and TRBJ1-2, the CDR3 gives the full variable domain: NAGVMQNPRHLVRRRGQEARLRCSPMKGHSHVYWYRQLPEEGLKFMVYLQKENIIDESGMPKERFSAEFPKEGPSILRIQQVVRGDSAAYFCASSPDRGGGRGYTFGSGTRLTVV.

The rearrangement uses TRBV29-1 and TRBJ1-5; D is possibly TRBD1 (6 bases). Germline V CDR1 and CDR2: SQVTM, ANQGSEA. CDR3 length equals 13 residues. V was pared by 6 bases and J by 1 base, with 10 bases between. CDR3: CSVQTGSNQPQHF. In DNA form, the CDR3 reads TGCAGCGTCCAAACAGGGAGCAATCAGCCCCAGCATTTT.

The gene calls are TRBV7-2 and TRBJ1-2; 9 bases fit TRBD1. The length of the CDR3 is 14 residues. CDR1 is SGHTA and CDR2 is FQGNSA in the germline V gene. V gave up 5 bases and J gave up 8 bases; unmatched junction bases: 9. CDR3 in amino acids: CASSAVQGAGGYTF. The CDR3 DNA reads TGTGCCAGCAGCGCCGTACAGGGGGCAGGAGGCTACACCTTC.

Remarks on this clone: A junction end diverges from the germline sequence, so it may reflect a read error. The V call is TRBV4-2, the J call TRBJ2-7; 11 positions match TRBD2. The CDR3 covers 13 residues. The V gene's germline CDR1 is LGHNA and CDR2 YNFKEQ. The CDR3 is CASSQDVGLAGGF. The CDR3 DNA follows: TGTGCCAGCAGCCAAGATGTCGGGCTAGCGGGAGGTTTC.